The clone carrying this T cell receptor (beta chain) was seen only a few times. In the study's own analysis: Nucleated cell number was recorded as an estimate derived from reference gene primer amplification. Profiling relied on immunoSEQ multiplex PCR, and the TCRdb table lists in-frame clones only, not all of them. That table is the source of V, J and clone size, and D and trimming were worked out from the DNA. The sample consists of around 200,000 clones, 88% of them appearing once. The sample originates from a study of blood T cell repertoires in COVID-19. In the study overall: Donors in the United States, Italy and Spain gave samples during acute or convalescent COVID-19. From T cells, B-cell-depleted T cells, or PBMCs came the material, which was cDNA or gDNA.

Deletions cut 4 bases from V and 5 bases from J, with 12 bases between. Per the germline V gene, CDR1 is LGHDT and CDR2 is YNNKEL (reference sequence). CDR3 length: 14 amino acids. The sequenced sample was peripheral blood. The sequence came from a man aged 30-40 years with acute or convalescent COVID-19. The V call is TRBV3-1 (or the pseudogene TRBV3-2), the J call TRBJ1-5; weak D call: TRBD1 (5 bases). The CDR3 nucleotides are TGTGCCAGCAGCCCCAGGGAGGCATATCAGCCCCAGCATTTT. This codes for CASSPREAYQPQHF.